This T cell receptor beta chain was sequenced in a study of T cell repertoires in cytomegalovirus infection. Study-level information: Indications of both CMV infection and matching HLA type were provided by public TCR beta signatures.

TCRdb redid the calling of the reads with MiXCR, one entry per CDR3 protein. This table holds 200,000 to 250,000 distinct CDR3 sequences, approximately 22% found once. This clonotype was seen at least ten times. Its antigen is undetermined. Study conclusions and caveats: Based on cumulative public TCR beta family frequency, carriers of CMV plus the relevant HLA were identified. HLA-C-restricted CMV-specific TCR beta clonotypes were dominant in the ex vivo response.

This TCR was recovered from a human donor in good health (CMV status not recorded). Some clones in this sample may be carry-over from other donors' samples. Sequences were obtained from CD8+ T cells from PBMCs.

CDR3 sequence: CASSPGGGTFETQYF. The CDR3 region has the DNA TGTGCCAGCAGCCCCGGCGGAGGGACTTTCGAGACCCAGTACTTC. The chain joins TRBV7-3 to TRBJ2-5, with D perhaps TRBD2 (6 bases). CDR3 size: 15 residues. V was clipped by 5 bases and J by 5 bases, with 18 bases between them. Germline V gene sequence: CDR1 SGHTA, CDR2 FQGTGA.